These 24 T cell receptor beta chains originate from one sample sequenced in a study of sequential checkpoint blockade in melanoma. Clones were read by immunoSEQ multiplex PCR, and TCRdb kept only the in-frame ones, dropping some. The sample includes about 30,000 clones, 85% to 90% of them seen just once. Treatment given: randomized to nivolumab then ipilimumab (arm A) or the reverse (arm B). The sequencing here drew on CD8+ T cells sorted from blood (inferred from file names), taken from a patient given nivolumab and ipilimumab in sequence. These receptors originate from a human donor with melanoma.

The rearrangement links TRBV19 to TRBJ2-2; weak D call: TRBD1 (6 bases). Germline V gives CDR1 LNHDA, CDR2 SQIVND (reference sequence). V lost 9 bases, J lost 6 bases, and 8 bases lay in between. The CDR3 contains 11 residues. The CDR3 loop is CASTGSGELFF. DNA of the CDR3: TGTGCCAGCACAGGGTCCGGGGAGCTGTTTTTT. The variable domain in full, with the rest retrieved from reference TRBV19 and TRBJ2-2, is DGGITQSPKYLFRKEGQNVTLSCEQNLNHDAMYWYRQDPGQGLRLIYYSQIVNDFQKGDIAEGYSVSREKKESFPLTVTSAQKNPTAFYLCASTGSGELFFGEGSRLTVL.

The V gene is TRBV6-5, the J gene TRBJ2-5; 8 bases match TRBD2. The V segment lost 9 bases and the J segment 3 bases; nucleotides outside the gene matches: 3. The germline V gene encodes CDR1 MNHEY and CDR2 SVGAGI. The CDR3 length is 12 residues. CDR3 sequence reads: CARNSGKETQYF. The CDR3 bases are TGTGCCAGAAATAGCGGGAAAGAGACCCAGTACTTC.

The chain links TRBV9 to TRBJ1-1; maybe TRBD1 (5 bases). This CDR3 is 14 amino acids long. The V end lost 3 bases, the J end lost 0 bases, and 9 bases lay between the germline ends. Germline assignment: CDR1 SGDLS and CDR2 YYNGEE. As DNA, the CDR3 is TGTGCCAGCAGCGCTGGGGCTCTGAACACTGAAGCTTTCTTT. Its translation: CASSAGALNTEAFF.

This CDR3 is CASSVATGGYEQYF. As DNA, the CDR3 is TGTGCCAGCAGCGTAGCTACTGGGGGGTACGAGCAGTACTTC. The chain links TRBV9 to TRBJ2-7, with D maybe TRBD2 (6 bases). CDR1 is SGDLS and CDR2 is YYNGEE in the germline V gene. The ends were cut back, 0 bases at V and 4 bases at J, with 11 bases in the middle. This CDR3 spans 14 amino acids.

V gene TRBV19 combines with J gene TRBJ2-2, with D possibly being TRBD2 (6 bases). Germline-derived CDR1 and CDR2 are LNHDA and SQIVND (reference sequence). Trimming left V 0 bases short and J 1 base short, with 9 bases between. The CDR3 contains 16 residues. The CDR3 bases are TGTGCCAGTAGTATAGATCCAGCGGGGAACACCGGGGAGCTGTTTTTT. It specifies CASSIDPAGNTGELFF.

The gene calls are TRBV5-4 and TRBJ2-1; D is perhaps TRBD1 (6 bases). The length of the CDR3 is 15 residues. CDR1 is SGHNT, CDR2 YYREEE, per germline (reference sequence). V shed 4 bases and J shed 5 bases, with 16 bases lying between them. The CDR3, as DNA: TGTGCCAGCAGCCCAACAGGGAACCTTAACAATGAGCAGTTCTTC. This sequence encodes CASSPTGNLNNEQFF.

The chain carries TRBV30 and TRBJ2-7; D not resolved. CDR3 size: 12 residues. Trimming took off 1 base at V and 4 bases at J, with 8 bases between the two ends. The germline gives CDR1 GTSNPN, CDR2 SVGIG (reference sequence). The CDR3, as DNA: TGTGCCTGGAGTGGAGAATCGTACGAGCAGTACTTC. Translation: CAWSGESYEQYF.

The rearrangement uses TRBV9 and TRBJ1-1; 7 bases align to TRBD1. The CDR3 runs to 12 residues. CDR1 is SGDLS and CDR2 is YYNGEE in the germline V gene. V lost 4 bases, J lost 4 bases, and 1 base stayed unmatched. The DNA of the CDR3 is TGTGCCAGCAGCAGGGGGCCCACTGAAGCTTTCTTT. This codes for CASSRGPTEAFF.

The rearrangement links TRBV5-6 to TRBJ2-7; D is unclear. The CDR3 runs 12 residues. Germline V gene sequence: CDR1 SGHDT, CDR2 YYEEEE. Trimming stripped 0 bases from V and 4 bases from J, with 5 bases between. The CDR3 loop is CASSLERYEQYF. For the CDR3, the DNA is TGTGCCAGCAGCTTGGAACGGTACGAGCAGTACTTC.

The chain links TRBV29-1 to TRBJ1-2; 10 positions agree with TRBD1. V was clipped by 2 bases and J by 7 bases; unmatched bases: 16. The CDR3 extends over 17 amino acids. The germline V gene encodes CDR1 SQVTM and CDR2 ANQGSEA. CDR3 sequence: CSVEKTTGTGVSAGYTF. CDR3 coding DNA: TGCAGCGTTGAAAAAACGACCGGGACAGGGGTCTCTGCTGGCTACACCTTC.

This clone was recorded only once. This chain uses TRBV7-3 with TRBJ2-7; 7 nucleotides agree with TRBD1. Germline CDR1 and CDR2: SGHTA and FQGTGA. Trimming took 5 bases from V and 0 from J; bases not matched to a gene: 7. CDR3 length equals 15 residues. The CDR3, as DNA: TGTGCCAGCAGCGCGCGACAGGGCCCCTCCTACGAGCAGTACTTC. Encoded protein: CASSARQGPSYEQYF.

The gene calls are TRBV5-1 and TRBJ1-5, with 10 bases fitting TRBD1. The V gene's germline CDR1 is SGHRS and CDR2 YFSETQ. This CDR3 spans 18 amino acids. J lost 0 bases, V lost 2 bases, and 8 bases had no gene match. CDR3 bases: TGCGCCAGCAGCTTCCGGGACAGGGGCCCTTATAGCAATCAGCCCCAGCATTTT. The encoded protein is CASSFRDRGPYSNQPQHF.

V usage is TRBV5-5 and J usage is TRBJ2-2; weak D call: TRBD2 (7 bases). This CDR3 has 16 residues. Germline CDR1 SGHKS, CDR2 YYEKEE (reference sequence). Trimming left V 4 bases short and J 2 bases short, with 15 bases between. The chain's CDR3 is CASSHPGGQNTGELFF. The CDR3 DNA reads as TGTGCCAGCAGCCACCCGGGGGGCCAAAACACCGGGGAGCTGTTTTTT.

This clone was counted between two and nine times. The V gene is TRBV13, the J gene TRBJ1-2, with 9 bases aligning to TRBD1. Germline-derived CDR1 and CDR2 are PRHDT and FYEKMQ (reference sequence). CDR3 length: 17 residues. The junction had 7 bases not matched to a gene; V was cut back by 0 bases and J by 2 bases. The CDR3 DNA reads TGTGCCAGCAGCTTAGGCCGGGGACAGGGAGCAAACTATGGCTACACCTTC. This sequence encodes CASSLGRGQGANYGYTF.

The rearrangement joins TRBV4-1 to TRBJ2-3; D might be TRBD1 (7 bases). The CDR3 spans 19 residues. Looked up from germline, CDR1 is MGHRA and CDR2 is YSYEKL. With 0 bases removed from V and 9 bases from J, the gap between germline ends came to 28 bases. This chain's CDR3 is CASSQDQTGASAPQGTQYF. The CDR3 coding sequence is TGCGCCAGCAGCCAAGATCAAACAGGGGCTAGCGCGCCCCAAGGGACGCAGTATTTT.

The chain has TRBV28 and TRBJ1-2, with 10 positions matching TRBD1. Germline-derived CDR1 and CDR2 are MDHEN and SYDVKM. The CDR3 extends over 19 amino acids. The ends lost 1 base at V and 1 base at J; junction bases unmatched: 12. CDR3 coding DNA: TGTGCCAGCAGTTTATCCCAATCCCAGGACAGGGGGGATAACTATGGCTACACCTTC. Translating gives CASSLSQSQDRGDNYGYTF.

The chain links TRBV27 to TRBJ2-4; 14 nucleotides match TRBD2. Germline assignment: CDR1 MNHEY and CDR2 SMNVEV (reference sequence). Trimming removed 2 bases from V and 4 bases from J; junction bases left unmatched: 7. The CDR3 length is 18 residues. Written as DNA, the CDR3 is TGTGCCAGCAGTTTAAGGGGACTAGCGGGAGTGGGGAAAAACATTCAGTACTTC. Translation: CASSLRGLAGVGKNIQYF.

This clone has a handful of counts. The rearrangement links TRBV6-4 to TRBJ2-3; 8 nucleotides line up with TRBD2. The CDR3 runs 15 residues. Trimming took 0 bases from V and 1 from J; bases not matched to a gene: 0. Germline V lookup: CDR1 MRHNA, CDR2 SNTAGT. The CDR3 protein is CASSDSSGGTDTQYF. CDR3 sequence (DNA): TGTGCCAGCAGTGACTCTAGCGGGGGCACAGATACGCAGTATTTT.

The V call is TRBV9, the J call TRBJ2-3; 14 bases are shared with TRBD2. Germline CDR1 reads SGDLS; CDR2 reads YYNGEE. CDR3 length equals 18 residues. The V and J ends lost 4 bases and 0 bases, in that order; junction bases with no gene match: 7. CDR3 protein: CASSLRTSGRPSTDTQYF. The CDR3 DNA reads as TGTGCCAGCAGCTTAAGGACTAGCGGGAGGCCAAGCACAGATACGCAGTATTTT.

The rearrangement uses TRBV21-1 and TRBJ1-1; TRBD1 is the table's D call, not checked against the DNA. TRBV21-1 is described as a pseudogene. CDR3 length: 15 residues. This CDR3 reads CASSKTSGEYTEAFF. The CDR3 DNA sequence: TGTGCCAGCAGCAAAACTTCAGGGGAATACACTGAAGCTTTCTTT.

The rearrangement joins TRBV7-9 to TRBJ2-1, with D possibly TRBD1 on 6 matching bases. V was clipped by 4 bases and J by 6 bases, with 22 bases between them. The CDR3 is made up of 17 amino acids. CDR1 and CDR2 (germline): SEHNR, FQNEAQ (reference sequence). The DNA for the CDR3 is TGTGCCAGCAGCTCCGCCAGGGGCGTGCCCGCCCTCAATGAGCAGTTCTTC. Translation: CASSSARGVPALNEQFF.

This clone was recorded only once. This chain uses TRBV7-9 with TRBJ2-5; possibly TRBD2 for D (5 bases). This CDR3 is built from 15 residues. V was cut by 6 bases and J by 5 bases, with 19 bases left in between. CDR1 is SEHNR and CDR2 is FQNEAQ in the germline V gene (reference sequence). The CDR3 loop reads CASSLSGPSLETQYF. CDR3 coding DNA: TGTGCCAGCAGTCTAAGCGGCCCGTCCCTCGAGACCCAGTACTTC.

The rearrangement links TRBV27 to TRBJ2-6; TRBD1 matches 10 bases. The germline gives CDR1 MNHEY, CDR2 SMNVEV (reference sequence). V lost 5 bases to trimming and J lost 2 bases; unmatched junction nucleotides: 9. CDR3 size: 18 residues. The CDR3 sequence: CASSRRDRGSAGANVLTF. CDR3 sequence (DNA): TGTGCCAGCAGTCGACGGGACAGGGGTAGCGCTGGGGCCAACGTCCTGACTTTC. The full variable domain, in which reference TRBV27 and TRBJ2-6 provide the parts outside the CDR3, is EAQVTQNPRYLITVTGKKLTVTCSQNMNHEYMSWYRQDPGLGLRQIYYSMNVEVTDKGDVPEGYKVSRKEKRNFPLILESPSPNQTSLYFCASSRRDRGSAGANVLTFGAGSRLTVL.

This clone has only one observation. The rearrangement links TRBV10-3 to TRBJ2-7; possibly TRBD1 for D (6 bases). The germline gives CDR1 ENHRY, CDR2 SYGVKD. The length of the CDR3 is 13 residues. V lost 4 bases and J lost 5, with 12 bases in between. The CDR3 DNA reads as TGTGCCATCAGTGGACAGGACGGGGACGAGCAGTACTTC. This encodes CAISGQDGDEQYF.